The sequence of this T cell receptor (beta chain) was determined in a study of response to subunit inactivated influenza vaccine. TCRdb called the RT-PCR reads again in MiXCR, with one record for every CDR3 protein. The sample holds about 540,000 distinct CDR3 sequences, roughly 25% seen once. V lost 0 bases to trimming and J lost 6 bases; unmatched junction nucleotides: 6. The CDR3 sequence is 14 residues long. Germline V gives CDR1 SGHRS, CDR2 YFSETQ. These same records also appear under a second study, on T cells expressing NK-cell markers. That work adds: The authors generated TCR beta cDNA through 5'RACE template switching with UMIs.

The material sequenced was CD4+ T cells sorted from PBMCs, taken roughly 13 days after vaccination. This chain links TRBV5-1 with TRBJ2-7, with 7 bases aligning to TRBD2. The source is a man aged 50 to 60 who received an inactivated influenza vaccine. The CDR3, as DNA: TGCGCCAGCAGCTTGGTGGCGGGAGTCCGCGAGCAGTACTTC. It specifies CASSLVAGVREQYF.